This passage covers 8 T cell receptor beta chains from one sample sequenced in a study of shared clonotypes between healthy human individuals. The table came from immunoSEQ multiplex PCR; TCRdb's copy has only in-frame clones and leaves some out. This table holds 700,000 to 950,000 clones, about 96% found once. Naive CD8 cells comprised CD45RO-negative, CCR7-positively selected cells, excluding terminally differentiated effector memory CD45RA+ cells. The sequencing sample was made of naive CD8+ T cells sorted from blood. These receptors came from a man between 25 and 39 years old in good health.

V is TRBV4-1 and J is TRBJ2-7, with TRBD2 matching 7 bases. The CDR3 is 15 residues long. Germline V CDR1 and CDR2: MGHRA, YSYEKL. V gave up 0 bases and J gave up 3 bases; unmatched junction bases: 5. CDR3 sequence: CASSQEPAGSYEQYF. The CDR3 DNA is TGCGCCAGCAGCCAAGAACCAGCGGGAAGCTACGAGCAGTACTTC.

The V call is TRBV2, the J call TRBJ2-7; no clear D. The CDR3 has 17 residues. V was trimmed by 2 bases and J by 2 bases, leaving 19 bases between them. CDR1 and CDR2 (germline): SNHLY, FYNNEI. Here the CDR3 reads CASSEQPLIGIPYEQYF. In DNA, the CDR3 is TGTGCCAGCAGTGAACAGCCCCTTATAGGGATTCCCTACGAGCAGTACTTC.

The V call is TRBV27, the J call TRBJ1-2, with 8 bases aligning to TRBD1. Trimming removed 5 bases from V and 3 bases from J; junction bases left unmatched: 5. Germline CDR1 reads MNHEY; CDR2 reads SMNVEV (reference sequence). The CDR3 contains 14 residues. CDR3 sequence reads: CASSTLTGDYGYTF. The CDR3 nucleotides are TGTGCCAGCAGTACCCTGACAGGGGACTATGGCTACACCTTC.

As concerns this clone: This CDR3 is also generated by other DNA sequences in the sample. This chain connects TRBV4-3 to TRBJ2-3; D not resolved. Trimming cost V 1 base and J 3 bases, with 5 bases left between them. Germline-derived CDR1 and CDR2 are LGHNA and YSLEER. This CDR3 has 13 residues. The CDR3 nucleotides are TGCGCCAGCAGCCAAGTCGGGACAGATACGCAGTATTTT. Translated, it gives CASSQVGTDTQYF.

The chain joins TRBV11-3 to TRBJ2-1; 13 bases line up with TRBD2. The CDR3 spans 16 residues. V was pared by 4 bases and J by 8 bases, with 8 bases of the junction left unmatched. The germline V gene has CDR1 SGHNT and CDR2 YENEEA. CDR3 in DNA: TGTGCCAGCAGCTCTCGGACTAGCGGGGGCCCCGATGAGCAGTTCTTC. Amino acids: CASSSRTSGGPDEQFF. Filled out from reference TRBV11-3 and TRBJ2-1, the complete variable domain reads EAGVVQSPRYKIIEKKQPVAFWCNPISGHNTLYWYLQNLGQGPELLIRYENEEAVDDSQLPKDRFSAERLKGVDSTLKIQPAELGDSAVYLCASSSRTSGGPDEQFFGPGTRLTVL.

The CDR3 reads CASSLGGAPYEQYF. The CDR3 region has the DNA TGTGCCAGCAGCTTAGGTGGGGCCCCCTACGAGCAGTACTTC. This chain links TRBV7-6 with TRBJ2-7; the D gene is possibly TRBD1 (5 bases). Per germline, CDR1 SGHVS and CDR2 FNYEAQ. The CDR3 covers 14 residues. With 1 base removed from V and 2 bases from J, the gap between germline ends came to 9 bases.

This sequence joins TRBV7-9 and TRBJ2-5; a weak D match, TRBD2 (6 bases). This CDR3 spans 16 amino acids. Between the trimmed V and J ends, which lost 4 bases and 5 bases, there was a span of 20 bases. In germline, CDR1 is SEHNR, CDR2 FQNEAQ (reference sequence). In DNA form, the CDR3 reads TGTGCCAGCAGCTGGAGTGGAGGGAGCCTTCCGGAGACCCAGTACTTC. Protein: CASSWSGGSLPETQYF. The full variable domain, rest sourced from reference TRBV7-9 and TRBJ2-5, is DTGVSQNPRHKITKRGQNVTFRCDPISEHNRLYWYRQTLGQGPEFLTYFQNEAQLEKSRLLSDRFSAERPKGSFSTLEIQRTEQGDSAMYLCASSWSGGSLPETQYFGPGTRLLVL.

This chain uses TRBV7-3 with TRBJ2-1; the match to TRBD2 covers 13 bases. The length of the CDR3 is 18 residues. Germline trimming cut 4 bases from V and 6 bases from J; bases unmatched to any gene: 12. Germline CDR1 is SGHTA and CDR2 is FQGTGA. As DNA, the CDR3 is TGTGCCAGCAGCTCCCACCGAGACGGGACTAGCGGGACCAATGAGCAGTTCTTC. This encodes CASSSHRDGTSGTNEQFF.